This T cell receptor beta chain was profiled in a study of long-term antiretroviral therapy in people with HIV. Notes on the study in general: Increased diversity was seen after ART, yet it remained lower than in transplant donor controls. Investigators report no available data on ART adherence, viral resistance or therapy changes.

The assay used was immunoSEQ (version v3.0), run at survey level. The method was immunoSEQ multiplex PCR; TCRdb's version includes in-frame clones alone and lacks a portion of them. Of some 20,000 clones listed, about 81% are singletons. Points on this clone: Its antigen is currently unknown.

The CDR3 is made up of 13 amino acids. Germline values: CDR1 MDHEN, CDR2 SYDVKM. V lost 7 bases, J lost 0 bases, and 10 bases lay in between. Every one of the participants with HIV received treatment in the United States. Every specimen held between about 0.9-10 million cryopreserved PBMC. These were thawed and washed before DNA extraction. The receptor was isolated from a young man with HIV. The input for sequencing was unsorted PBMCs, taken 0.9 years after starting antiretroviral therapy. The chain combines TRBV28 with TRBJ2-7; D might be TRBD1 or TRBD2, each matching 6 bases. The CDR3 spells CASIAGHSYEQYV. The DNA for the CDR3 is TGTGCCAGCATTGCGGGACACTCCTACGAGCAGTACGTC.